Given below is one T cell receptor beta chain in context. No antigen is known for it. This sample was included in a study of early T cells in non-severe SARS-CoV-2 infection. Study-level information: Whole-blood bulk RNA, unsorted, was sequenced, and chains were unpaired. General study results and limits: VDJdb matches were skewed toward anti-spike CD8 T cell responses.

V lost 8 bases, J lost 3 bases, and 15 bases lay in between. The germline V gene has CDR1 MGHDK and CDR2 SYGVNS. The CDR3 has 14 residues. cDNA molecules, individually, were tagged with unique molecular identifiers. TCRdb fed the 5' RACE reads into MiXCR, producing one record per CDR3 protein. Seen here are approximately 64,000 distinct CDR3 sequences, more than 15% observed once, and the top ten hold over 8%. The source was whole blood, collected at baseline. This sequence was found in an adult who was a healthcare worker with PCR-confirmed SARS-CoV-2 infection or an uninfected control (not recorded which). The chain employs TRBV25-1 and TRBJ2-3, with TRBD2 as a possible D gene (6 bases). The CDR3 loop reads CASSAEGITDTQYF. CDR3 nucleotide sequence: TGTGCCAGCTCAGCGGAGGGTATAACAGATACGCAGTATTTT.